A selection of T cell receptor beta chains follows, all from one sample in a study of regulatory T cells in long-lasting Graves disease. TCRdb analysed the multiplex PCR reads with MiXCR anew, one entry per CDR3 protein. The sample holds about 560,000 distinct CDR3 sequences, about 16% seen once. These data are also associated with another study on T cells in Graves' hyperthyroidism and ophthalmopathy.

Sequenced here: peripheral blood mononuclear cells (PBMCs), sampled at new diagnosis, from a patient treated with antithyroid drugs. The receptors come from a man aged 18 to 29 with Graves disease. Both conserved end residues are part of each CDR3. Each record gives: CDR3 length, V gene, J gene, D gene, clone size, CDR3 DNA, CDR3 protein. D genes are given only for firm matches. Size is omitted from some rows. Given values are once, few, many or a class for expanded clones.

cdr3_length: 15
v_call: TRBV18
j_call: TRBJ2-5
d_call: TRBD1
clone_size: .
cdr3_nt: TGTGCCAGCTCACCTTCAGGGGGCGGTGCGGAGACCCAGTACTTC
cdr3_aa: CASSPSGGGAETQYF

cdr3_length: 14
v_call: TRBV7-9
j_call: TRBJ2-7
d_call: .
clone_size: .
cdr3_nt: TGTGCCAGCAACTCATGGGACGGGGCCTACGAGCAGTACTTC
cdr3_aa: CASNSWDGAYEQYF

cdr3_length: 15
v_call: TRBV7-8
j_call: TRBJ2-7
d_call: TRBD1
clone_size: .
cdr3_nt: TGTGCCAGCAGCTCAGGGACAGGTGTTACCTACGAGCAGTACTTC
cdr3_aa: CASSSGTGVTYEQYF

cdr3_length: 15
v_call: TRBV20-1
j_call: TRBJ1-1
d_call: .
clone_size: many
cdr3_nt: TGCAGTGCAGGCCGGGAAAATCTTCTGGGCACTGAAGCTTTCTTT
cdr3_aa: CSAGRENLLGTEAFF

cdr3_length: 16
v_call: TRBV5-1
j_call: TRBJ1-4
d_call: TRBD1
clone_size: few
cdr3_nt: TGCGCCAGCAGCTCGGGACAGGGACTCTCTAATGAAAAACTGTTTTTT
cdr3_aa: CASSSGQGLSNEKLFF

cdr3_length: 11
v_call: TRBV20-1
j_call: TRBJ2-5
d_call: .
clone_size: many
cdr3_nt: TGCAGTGCTAGTGCCCAAGAGACCCAGTACTTC
cdr3_aa: CSASAQETQYF

cdr3_length: 16
v_call: TRBV7-9
j_call: TRBJ2-1
d_call: TRBD2
clone_size: many
cdr3_nt: TGTGCCAGCAGCATCGAGCGGGGCAGCTCCTACAATGAGCAGTTCTTC
cdr3_aa: CASSIERGSSYNEQFF

cdr3_length: 14
v_call: TRBV2
j_call: TRBJ2-7
d_call: .
clone_size: few
cdr3_nt: TGTGCCAGCAGTCTATCTCTTCGGGGAAGCGAGCAGTACTTC
cdr3_aa: CASSLSLRGSEQYF

cdr3_length: 14
v_call: TRBV2
j_call: TRBJ2-7
d_call: TRBD2
clone_size: many
cdr3_nt: TGTGCCAGCAGTGATCCAGCGGGAGTTTACGAGCAGTACTTC
cdr3_aa: CASSDPAGVYEQYF

cdr3_length: 14
v_call: TRBV7-9
j_call: TRBJ1-2
d_call: TRBD1
clone_size: few
cdr3_nt: TGTGCCAGCATCCCCTCAGGGGGAAGCTATGGCTACACCTTC
cdr3_aa: CASIPSGGSYGYTF

cdr3_length: 12
v_call: TRBV20-1
j_call: TRBJ1-5
d_call: .
clone_size: few
cdr3_nt: TGCAGTGCTCAAGGGAGTACTCAGCCCCAGCATTTT
cdr3_aa: CSAQGSTQPQHF

cdr3_length: 14
v_call: TRBV20-1
j_call: TRBJ2-1
d_call: TRBD2
clone_size: .
cdr3_nt: TGCGGAAAAAGAGCGGGAGGGCCACGGGGTGAGCAGTTCTTC
cdr3_aa: CGKRAGGPRGEQFF

cdr3_length: 13
v_call: TRBV4-2
j_call: TRBJ2-7
d_call: .
clone_size: .
cdr3_nt: TGTGCCAGCAGCCAAGAAGGGGGTTGGGAGCAGTACTTC
cdr3_aa: CASSQEGGWEQYF

cdr3_length: 12
v_call: TRBV7-3
j_call: TRBJ2-7
d_call: .
clone_size: few
cdr3_nt: TGTGCCAGCAGCCCCAAAGGGAATGAGCAGTACTTC
cdr3_aa: CASSPKGNEQYF

cdr3_length: 15
v_call: TRBV11-2
j_call: TRBJ2-3
d_call: TRBD2
clone_size: .
cdr3_nt: TGTGCCAGCAGGTTGTTAGCGGGAGAAACAGATACGCAGTATTTT
cdr3_aa: CASRLLAGETDTQYF

cdr3_length: 16
v_call: TRBV5-6
j_call: TRBJ2-3
d_call: .
clone_size: few
cdr3_nt: TGTGCCAGCAGCTTGGCTCAAATGCGAGTTTTGGATACGCAGTATTTT
cdr3_aa: CASSLAQMRVLDTQYF

cdr3_length: 14
v_call: TRBV10-3
j_call: TRBJ2-3
d_call: .
clone_size: .
cdr3_nt: TGTGCCACAACCCCCAGCGGCATCACAGATACGCAGTATTTT
cdr3_aa: CATTPSGITDTQYF

cdr3_length: 16
v_call: TRBV4-1
j_call: TRBJ2-7
d_call: TRBD2
clone_size: .
cdr3_nt: TGCGCCAGCAGCCAAGGGACTAGCGGGACGTTTTACGAGCAGTACTTC
cdr3_aa: CASSQGTSGTFYEQYF

cdr3_length: 16
v_call: TRBV7-3
j_call: TRBJ2-5
d_call: .
clone_size: .
cdr3_nt: TGTGCCAGCAGCTTAAAGGGTTGGGCAGACCAAGAGACCCAGTACTTC
cdr3_aa: CASSLKGWADQETQYF

cdr3_length: 15
v_call: TRBV27
j_call: TRBJ2-1
d_call: TRBD2
clone_size: few
cdr3_nt: TGTGCCAGCAGTTACTCAGCCGGGACTAGGAATGAGCAGTTCTTC
cdr3_aa: CASSYSAGTRNEQFF

cdr3_length: 10
v_call: TRBV20-1
j_call: TRBJ2-1
d_call: .
clone_size: few
cdr3_nt: TGCAGTGCCGCGGTAGGTGAGCAGTTCTTC
cdr3_aa: CSAAVGEQFF

cdr3_length: 15
v_call: TRBV7-9
j_call: TRBJ2-2
d_call: TRBD1
clone_size: many
cdr3_nt: TGTGCCAGCAGCTCCGGACAGGGGAACACCGGGGAGCTGTTTTTT
cdr3_aa: CASSSGQGNTGELFF

cdr3_length: 12
v_call: TRBV30
j_call: TRBJ2-4
d_call: .
clone_size: .
cdr3_nt: TGTGCCTGGAGTGTGTCTTGGAACATTCAGTGCTTC
cdr3_aa: CAWSVSWNIQCF

cdr3_length: 13
v_call: TRBV28
j_call: TRBJ2-7
d_call: .
clone_size: many
cdr3_nt: TGTGCCAGCAGTTTGGGCATGGGCTACGAGCAGTACTTC
cdr3_aa: CASSLGMGYEQYF

cdr3_length: 15
v_call: TRBV7-6
j_call: TRBJ2-3
d_call: TRBD2
clone_size: few
cdr3_nt: TGTGCCAGCAGCCCTCTAGCGGGAGCATCAAATACGCAGTATTTT
cdr3_aa: CASSPLAGASNTQYF

cdr3_length: 15
v_call: TRBV11-2
j_call: TRBJ2-7
d_call: TRBD1
clone_size: many
cdr3_nt: TGTGCCAGCAGCCCTAACCGGGACAGCTCCTACGAGCAGTACTTC
cdr3_aa: CASSPNRDSSYEQYF

cdr3_length: 15
v_call: TRBV6-1
j_call: TRBJ1-5
d_call: .
clone_size: many
cdr3_nt: TGTGCCAGCAGCCCGCGGGGGTGGTCAAATCAGCCCCAGCATTTT
cdr3_aa: CASSPRGWSNQPQHF

cdr3_length: 14
v_call: TRBV9
j_call: TRBJ1-1
d_call: .
clone_size: many
cdr3_nt: TGTGCCAGCAGCGTACAATTGGATAACACTGAAGCTTTCTTT
cdr3_aa: CASSVQLDNTEAFF

cdr3_length: 12
v_call: TRBV29-1
j_call: TRBJ2-2
d_call: .
clone_size: few
cdr3_nt: TGCAGCGTTGAATACGGTTCCGGGGAGCTGTTTTTT
cdr3_aa: CSVEYGSGELFF

cdr3_length: 11
v_call: TRBV3-1
j_call: TRBJ2-7
d_call: .
clone_size: many
cdr3_nt: TGTGCCAGCAGCCAAGTCTACGAGCAGTACTTC
cdr3_aa: CASSQVYEQYF

cdr3_length: 17
v_call: TRBV6-2/TRBV6-3
j_call: TRBJ2-1
d_call: TRBD2
clone_size: many
cdr3_nt: TGTGCCAGCAGTTACTCGGCGGGAGGGTCTTCCCACAATGAGCAGTTCTTC
cdr3_aa: CASSYSAGGSSHNEQFF

cdr3_length: 14
v_call: TRBV4-1
j_call: TRBJ2-1
d_call: .
clone_size: .
cdr3_nt: TGCGCCAGCAGCCAGTACGTGGGGTCCAATGAGCAGTTCTTC
cdr3_aa: CASSQYVGSNEQFF

cdr3_length: 16
v_call: TRBV28
j_call: TRBJ2-1
d_call: .
clone_size: many
cdr3_nt: TGTGCCAGCAGTCCCCAAGCCCCGGGCGGCTACAATGAGCAGTTCTTC
cdr3_aa: CASSPQAPGGYNEQFF

cdr3_length: 15
v_call: TRBV5-1
j_call: TRBJ2-1
d_call: TRBD1
clone_size: many
cdr3_nt: TGCGCCAGCAGCTTACTTACAGGGGTCGGGAATGAGCAGTTCTTC
cdr3_aa: CASSLLTGVGNEQFF

cdr3_length: 15
v_call: TRBV7-7
j_call: TRBJ1-5
d_call: .
clone_size: .
cdr3_nt: TGTGCTAGCAGCTCCAAAGGCAGGGGCAATCAGCCCCAGCATTTT
cdr3_aa: CASSSKGRGNQPQHF

cdr3_length: 15
v_call: TRBV9
j_call: TRBJ2-1
d_call: TRBD2
clone_size: once
cdr3_nt: TGTGCCTGCAGCCCCGCGGGGGGCACCTACAATGAGCAGTTCTTC
cdr3_aa: CACSPAGGTYNEQFF

cdr3_length: 14
v_call: TRBV5-6
j_call: TRBJ1-1
d_call: .
clone_size: .
cdr3_nt: TGTGCCAGCAGCTGGACGACGGGGTTCGCTGAAGCTTTCTTT
cdr3_aa: CASSWTTGFAEAFF

cdr3_length: 15
v_call: TRBV20-1
j_call: TRBJ2-1
d_call: TRBD1
clone_size: few
cdr3_nt: TGCAGTGCTAGCTTTTCGGGGACAGAGTACAATGAGCAGTTCTTC
cdr3_aa: CSASFSGTEYNEQFF

cdr3_length: 13
v_call: TRBV15
j_call: TRBJ2-7
d_call: TRBD2
clone_size: many
cdr3_nt: TGTGCCACCGGGACTAGCGACACCTACGAGCAGTACTTC
cdr3_aa: CATGTSDTYEQYF

cdr3_length: 16
v_call: TRBV18
j_call: TRBJ2-1
d_call: TRBD1
clone_size: .
cdr3_nt: TGTGCCAGCTCACCCCCAGGGGGTAACTCCTACAATGAGCAGTTCTTC
cdr3_aa: CASSPPGGNSYNEQFF

cdr3_length: 13
v_call: TRBV12-3/TRBV12-4
j_call: TRBJ2-7
d_call: .
clone_size: many
cdr3_nt: TGTGCCAGCAGTTTAAGGACAGATTACGAGCAGTACTTC
cdr3_aa: CASSLRTDYEQYF

cdr3_length: 12
v_call: TRBV15
j_call: TRBJ2-3
d_call: .
clone_size: many
cdr3_nt: TGTGCCACCAGCAGAGATAAGGATACGCAGTATTTT
cdr3_aa: CATSRDKDTQYF

cdr3_length: 16
v_call: TRBV10-3
j_call: TRBJ2-3
d_call: .
clone_size: .
cdr3_nt: TGTGCCATCAGTGAGACAGAATCATCTAGCACAGATACGCAGTATTTT
cdr3_aa: CAISETESSSTDTQYF

cdr3_length: 15
v_call: TRBV20-1
j_call: TRBJ1-6
d_call: .
clone_size: .
cdr3_nt: TGCAGTGCTAGAACCCGTAAGACCTATAATTCACCCCTCCACTTT
cdr3_aa: CSARTRKTYNSPLHF

cdr3_length: 18
v_call: TRBV9
j_call: TRBJ2-3
d_call: TRBD1
clone_size: few
cdr3_nt: TGTGCCAGCAGCCCCCGGGACAGGGGGCGAGTGTCTATTGATACGCAGTATTTT
cdr3_aa: CASSPRDRGRVSIDTQYF

cdr3_length: 16
v_call: TRBV20-1
j_call: TRBJ1-1
d_call: TRBD1
clone_size: few
cdr3_nt: TGCAGTGCGAAAGAACAGGGGCCGGCCAGGAGGACTGAAGCTTTCTTT
cdr3_aa: CSAKEQGPARRTEAFF

cdr3_length: 14
v_call: TRBV10-3
j_call: TRBJ2-3
d_call: .
clone_size: few
cdr3_nt: TGTGCCATCCGCGGGGCGAGGGAAGCAGATACGCAGTATTTT
cdr3_aa: CAIRGAREADTQYF

cdr3_length: 10
v_call: TRBV29-1
j_call: TRBJ2-1
d_call: .
clone_size: many
cdr3_nt: TGCAGCATAGGGGGGTTAGGGCAGTTCTTC
cdr3_aa: CSIGGLGQFF

cdr3_length: 17
v_call: TRBV28
j_call: TRBJ2-7
d_call: TRBD2
clone_size: many
cdr3_nt: TGTGCCAGCAGTCCGACCATCGGGACTAGCGGAACCTACGAGCAGTACTTC
cdr3_aa: CASSPTIGTSGTYEQYF

cdr3_length: 15
v_call: TRBV13
j_call: TRBJ1-1
d_call: .
clone_size: .
cdr3_nt: TGTGCCAGCAGCACACCGGGACGGACGAACACTGAAGCTTTCTTT
cdr3_aa: CASSTPGRTNTEAFF